These 20 T cell receptor beta chains were all obtained from the same sample, sequenced in a study of cytomegalovirus exposure and HLA in healthy donors. The PCR made use of 60 Vbeta and 13 Jbeta primers. The table came from immunoSEQ multiplex PCR; TCRdb's copy has only in-frame clones and leaves some out. Among 140,000 to 150,000 clones, 75% to 80% were seen once, and the ten largest hold about 3%. Sequenced input: PBMCs. The receptor set was obtained from a middle-aged man in good health and CMV-seropositive.

The V call is TRBV7-9, the J call TRBJ2-3; 7 bases map to TRBD2. This CDR3 has 16 residues. Per germline, CDR1 SEHNR and CDR2 FQNEAQ (reference sequence). The ends lost 0 bases at V and 2 bases at J; junction bases unmatched: 5. The CDR3 DNA reads as TGTGCCAGCAGCTTAGCACTAGCGCGATACACAGATACGCAGTATTTT. Amino acid sequence: CASSLALARYTDTQYF.

The CDR3 here is CASSHPGQGLNYGYTF. In DNA, the CDR3 is TGTGCCAGCAGCCATCCGGGACAGGGGCTTAACTATGGCTACACCTTC. The V gene is TRBV7-2, the J gene TRBJ1-2; 10 positions match TRBD1. The CDR3 has 16 amino acids. CDR1 is SGHTA and CDR2 is FQGNSA in the germline V gene. V gave up 5 bases and J gave up 1 base; unmatched junction bases: 7. Looking up the rest from reference TRBV7-2 and TRBJ1-2 gives the full variable domain: GAGVSQSPSNKVTEKGKDVELRCDPISGHTALYWYRQSLGQGLEFLIYFQGNSAPDKSGLPSDRFSAERTGGSVSTLTIQRTQQEDSAVYLCASSHPGQGLNYGYTFGSGTRLTVV.

This clone was detected once. This chain links TRBV18 with TRBJ2-7, with TRBD2 identical over 10 bases. The CDR3 has 16 residues. Germline-derived CDR1 and CDR2 are KGHSH and LQKENI. Trimming cost V 0 bases and J 0 bases; bases outside gene matches: 2. CDR3 nucleotides: TGTGCCAGCTCACCACCTTTAGCGGGGGGCTCCTACGAGCAGTACTTC. Amino acids: CASSPPLAGGSYEQYF. Full variable domain (outside the CDR3, taken from reference TRBV18 and TRBJ2-7): NAGVMQNPRHLVRRRGQEARLRCSPMKGHSHVYWYRQLPEEGLKFMVYLQKENIIDESGMPKERFSAEFPKEGPSILRIQQVVRGDSAAYFCASSPPLAGGSYEQYFGPGTRLTVT.

The chain has TRBV29-1 and TRBJ2-7, with 11 bases that match TRBD1. CDR1 and CDR2 from the germline V gene are SQVTM and ANQGSEA. The CDR3 length is 12 residues. After removal of 4 bases from V and 6 bases from J, the junction contained 2 bases not matched to a gene. The CDR3 bases are TGCAGCGTTGTTGGGACAGGGGGCGAGCAGTACTTC. Encoded protein: CSVVGTGGEQYF.

The J gene is TRBJ2-3, the V gene TRBV10-1, with 8 bases matching TRBD1. V shed 3 bases, J shed 0 bases, and the junction held 2 bases outside the gene matches. The CDR3 length is 15 residues. Germline CDR1 is WNHNN and CDR2 is SYGVQD (reference sequence). This CDR3 reads CASSDGQGSTDTQYF. Written as DNA, the CDR3 is TGCGCCAGCAGTGACGGACAGGGAAGCACAGATACGCAGTATTTT.

The chain couples TRBV2 to TRBJ2-1, with 10 bases identical to TRBD2. V lost 4 bases, J lost 3 bases, and 3 bases stayed unmatched. The germline V gene has CDR1 SNHLY and CDR2 FYNNEI. The length of the CDR3 is 15 residues. The CDR3 loop is CASSGTSGHYNEQFF. The DNA of the CDR3 is TGTGCCAGCAGTGGGACTAGCGGACACTACAATGAGCAGTTCTTC.

V gene TRBV20-1 combines with J gene TRBJ1-1, with D uncertain. With 8 bases removed from V and 10 bases from J, the gap between germline ends came to 17 bases. There are 11 residues in the CDR3. Germline values: CDR1 DFQATT, CDR2 SNEGSKA (reference sequence). CDR3 in DNA: TGCAGTCCCCGCGGGCCTCTGGGAGCTTTCTTT. Translating gives CSPRGPLGAFF.

This chain joins TRBV6-1 and TRBJ2-1; D is uncertain. Deletions cut 5 bases from V and 2 bases from J, with 4 bases between. CDR1 and CDR2 (germline): MNHNS, SASEGT. This CDR3 spans 12 amino acids. CDR3 loop: CASSPPYNEQFF. CDR3 sequence (DNA): TGTGCCAGCAGTCCTCCCTACAATGAGCAGTTCTTC.

The chain carries TRBV15 and TRBJ2-1; TRBD2 matches at 11 bases. The length of the CDR3 is 22 residues. V lost 2 bases to trimming and J lost 9 bases; unmatched junction nucleotides: 27. From germline, CDR1 is LNHNV and CDR2 YYDKDF (reference sequence). The CDR3 region is CATSRSGTKASGRHPRPSEQFF. The CDR3 nucleotides are TGTGCCACCAGCAGATCGGGGACTAAGGCTAGCGGGAGGCACCCCCGCCCAAGTGAGCAGTTCTTC.

The chain is built from TRBV4-1 and TRBJ2-3; TRBD1 might be the D (7 bases). Per germline, CDR1 MGHRA and CDR2 YSYEKL. Deletions cut 0 bases from V and 5 bases from J, with 15 bases between. This CDR3 has 16 residues. CDR3 DNA: TGCGCCAGCAGCCAAGAAACACAGGGGAGGATAGATACGCAGTATTTT. Amino acids: CASSQETQGRIDTQYF.

The rearrangement joins TRBV29-1 to TRBJ1-2; 12 nucleotides agree with TRBD1. CDR3 length equals 15 residues. The germline V gene encodes CDR1 SQVTM and CDR2 ANQGSEA. V was clipped by 8 bases and J by 7 bases; unmatched bases: 14. CDR3 amino acids: CSSPTGTGGATGYTF. In nucleotides, the CDR3 is TGCAGCTCACCGACCGGGACAGGGGGCGCGACTGGCTACACCTTC.

This clone was detected only once. V usage is TRBV6-1 and J usage is TRBJ2-1; TRBD1 matches 9 bases. This CDR3 has 15 amino acids. Trimming removed 4 bases from V and 8 bases from J; junction bases left unmatched: 9. Per the germline V gene, CDR1 is MNHNS and CDR2 is SASEGT. CDR3 DNA sequence: TGTGCCAGCAGTGTTGGGACAGGGATGGTGTATGAGCAGTTCTTC. It specifies CASSVGTGMVYEQFF.

This clone showed up just a few times. The chain links TRBV30 to TRBJ1-4; D remains unclear. The CDR3 totals 13 residues. Trimming left V 3 bases short and J 8 bases short, with 13 bases between. Germline V gene sequence: CDR1 GTSNPN, CDR2 SVGIG (reference sequence). The CDR3 sequence is CAWRLSLAEKLFF. DNA for the CDR3: TGTGCCTGGAGGCTGTCGTTGGCCGAAAAACTGTTTTTT.

The chain links TRBV7-9 to TRBJ1-2, with TRBD1 identical over 7 bases. Trimming cost V 5 bases and J 0 bases; bases outside gene matches: 18. CDR1 and CDR2 from the germline V gene are SEHNR and FQNEAQ (reference sequence). CDR3 length equals 19 residues. The CDR3 loop reads CASSARSLGQQPSNYGYTF. In DNA, the CDR3 is TGTGCCAGCAGCGCACGAAGCCTGGGACAGCAGCCGTCTAACTATGGCTACACCTTC.

The rearrangement joins TRBV11-2 to TRBJ2-1; perhaps TRBD1 as D (6 bases). CDR1 SGHAT and CDR2 FQNNGV come from the germline V gene. The V end was cut by 2 bases, the J end by 7 bases, with 15 bases between. The CDR3 spans 15 residues. CDR3 amino acids: CASSLPGQRWNEQFF. CDR3 bases: TGTGCCAGCAGCTTACCGGGACAAAGGTGGAATGAGCAGTTCTTC.

The chain joins TRBV4-2 to TRBJ1-4, with a weak D call TRBD1 (6 bases). CDR1 and CDR2 from the germline V gene are LGHNA and YNFKEQ. The CDR3 runs to 14 residues. The ends were cut back, 1 base at V and 7 bases at J, with 10 bases in the middle. CDR3 in DNA: TGTGCCAGCAGCCAAGCCCTACAGGGTGAAAAACTGTTTTTT. Protein sequence: CASSQALQGEKLFF.

The V call is TRBV4-1, the J call TRBJ2-2, with 9 bases identical to TRBD2. J gave up 1 base and V 7 bases, and 7 bases lay outside the gene matches. This CDR3 contains 16 residues. The germline V gene encodes CDR1 MGHRA and CDR2 YSYEKL. Here the CDR3 reads CASKLAGLQNTGELFF. For the CDR3, the DNA is TGCGCCAGCAAACTAGCGGGCCTGCAGAACACCGGGGAGCTGTTTTTT.

The chain recombines TRBV6-4 with TRBJ2-1, with TRBD1 matching 9 bases. This CDR3 is 15 amino acids long. Germline trimming cut 0 bases from V and 3 bases from J; bases unmatched to any gene: 0. Germline-derived CDR1 and CDR2 are MRHNA and SNTAGT. CDR3 sequence reads: CASSDSTGGYNEQFF. The CDR3, as DNA: TGTGCCAGCAGTGACTCGACAGGGGGCTACAATGAGCAGTTCTTC.

This chain connects TRBV6-6 to TRBJ2-3; D may be TRBD2 (6 bases). V lost 4 bases and J lost 2, with 10 bases in between. Germline loops: CDR1 MNHNY, CDR2 SVGAGI (reference sequence). The CDR3 consists of 14 residues. The DNA of the CDR3 is TGTGCCAGCAGTTCGGGACTTACCACAGATACGCAGTATTTT. This codes for CASSSGLTTDTQYF.

The J gene is TRBJ2-7, the V gene TRBV5-1; D perhaps matches TRBD1 (6 bases). V was clipped by 2 bases and J by 5 bases, with 8 bases between them. Germline V lookup: CDR1 SGHRS, CDR2 YFSETQ. There are 12 residues in the CDR3. CDR3 sequence reads: CASSLQGHEQYF. The CDR3 DNA follows: TGCGCCAGCAGCTTACAGGGCCACGAGCAGTACTTC.